Sequencing of this T cell receptor (beta chain) was carried out in a study of OX40 agonist ivuxolimab in advanced cancers. Study-wide findings and caveats: CD4+ and CD8+ blood T cells expanded clonally by week 6 at 0.1 to 3.0 mg/kg.

The V and J ends lost 1 base and 6 bases, in that order; junction bases with no gene match: 11. CDR3 length equals 15 residues. Per germline, CDR1 GTSNPN and CDR2 SVGIG (reference sequence). Repertoires were generated with immunoSEQ multiplex PCR, while TCRdb's copy carries only in-frame clones and drops some. Of tens of thousands of clones in the sample, around 83% were seen once. Remarks on this clone: Its specificity is unknown.

The chain is built from TRBV30 and TRBJ2-7, with 8 bases identical to TRBD2. Sequences were derived from CD4+ or CD8+ T cells sorted from blood, sampled in a trial of the OX40 agonist ivuxolimab. The clonotype comes from an adult with an advanced solid tumor such as melanoma, head and neck, liver or kidney cancer. As DNA, the CDR3 is TGTGCCTGGAGTGATCTTGGTAGCGGGAAACGCGAGCAGTACTTC. Its translation: CAWSDLGSGKREQYF. Drawing the rest from reference TRBV30 and TRBJ2-7, the complete variable domain is SQTIHQWPATLVQPVGSPLSLECTVEGTSNPNLYWYRQAAGRGLQLLFYSVGIGQISSEVPQNLSASRPQDRQFILSSKKLLLSDSGFYLCAWSDLGSGKREQYFGPGTRLTVT.